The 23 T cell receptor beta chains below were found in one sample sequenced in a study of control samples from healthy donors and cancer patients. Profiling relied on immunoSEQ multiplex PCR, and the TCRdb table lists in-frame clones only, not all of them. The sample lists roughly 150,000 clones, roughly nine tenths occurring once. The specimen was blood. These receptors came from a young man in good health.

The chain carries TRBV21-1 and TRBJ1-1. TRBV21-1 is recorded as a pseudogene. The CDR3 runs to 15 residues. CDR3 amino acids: CASSPRGGRNTEAFF. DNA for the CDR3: TGTGCCAGCAGCCCCCGGGGGGGGAGGAACACTGAAGCTTTCTTT.

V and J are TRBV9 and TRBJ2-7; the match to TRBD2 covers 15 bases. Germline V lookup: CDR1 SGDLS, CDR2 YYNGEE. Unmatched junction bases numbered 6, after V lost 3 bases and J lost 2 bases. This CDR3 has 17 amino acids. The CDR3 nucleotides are TGTGCCAGCAGCGCGGGACTAGCGGGAGGAAACGCCTACGAGCAGTACTTC. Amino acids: CASSAGLAGGNAYEQYF.

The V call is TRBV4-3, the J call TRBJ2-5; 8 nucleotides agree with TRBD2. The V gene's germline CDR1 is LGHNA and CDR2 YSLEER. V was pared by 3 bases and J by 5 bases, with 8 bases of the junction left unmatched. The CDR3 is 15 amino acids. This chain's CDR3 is CASSQVAGPRETQYF. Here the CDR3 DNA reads TGCGCCAGCAGCCAGGTAGCGGGGCCCCGGGAGACCCAGTACTTC.

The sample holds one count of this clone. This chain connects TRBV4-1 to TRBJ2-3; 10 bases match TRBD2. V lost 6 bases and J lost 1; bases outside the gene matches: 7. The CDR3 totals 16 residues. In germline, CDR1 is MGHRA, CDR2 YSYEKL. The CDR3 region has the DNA TGCGCCAGCAGGGAGCGGGAGGGCCGGGGCACAGATACGCAGTATTTT. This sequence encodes CASREREGRGTDTQYF.

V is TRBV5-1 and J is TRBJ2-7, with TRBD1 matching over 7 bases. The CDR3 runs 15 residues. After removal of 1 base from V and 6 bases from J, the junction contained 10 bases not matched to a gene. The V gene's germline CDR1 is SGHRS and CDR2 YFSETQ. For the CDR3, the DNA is TGCGCCAGCAGCTTGAATTATAGACAGGGATCCGAGCAGTACTTC. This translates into CASSLNYRQGSEQYF. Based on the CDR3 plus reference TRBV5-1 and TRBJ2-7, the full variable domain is KAGVTQTPRYLIKTRGQQVTLSCSPISGHRSVSWYQQTPGQGLQFLFEYFSETQRNKGNFPGRFSGRQFSNSRSEMNVSTLELGDSALYLCASSLNYRQGSEQYFGPGTRLTVT.

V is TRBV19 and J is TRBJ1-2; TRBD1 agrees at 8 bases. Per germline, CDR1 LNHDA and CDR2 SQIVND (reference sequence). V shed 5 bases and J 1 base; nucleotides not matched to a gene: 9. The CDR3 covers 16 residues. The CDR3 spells CASSLRTGRNNYGYTF. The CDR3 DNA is TGTGCCAGTAGTCTCCGGACAGGGAGGAATAACTATGGCTACACCTTC.

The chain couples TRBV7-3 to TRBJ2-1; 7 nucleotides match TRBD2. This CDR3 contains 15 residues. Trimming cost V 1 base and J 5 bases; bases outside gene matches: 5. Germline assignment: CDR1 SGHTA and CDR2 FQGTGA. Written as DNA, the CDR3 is TGTGCCAGCAGCTTAATGGGGAGGGGTAACAATGAGCAGTTCTTC. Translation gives CASSLMGRGNNEQFF.

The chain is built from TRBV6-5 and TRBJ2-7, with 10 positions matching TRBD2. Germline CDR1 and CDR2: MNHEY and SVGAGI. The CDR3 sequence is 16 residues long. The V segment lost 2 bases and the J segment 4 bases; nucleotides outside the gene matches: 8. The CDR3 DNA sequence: TGTGCCAGCAGTTACGGTCCAGCGGGGGGGATTTACGAGCAGTACTTC. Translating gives CASSYGPAGGIYEQYF.

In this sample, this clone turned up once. The DNA for the CDR3 is TGTGCCAGCAGCTCCGTCTGGGGCGGGGAGCTGTTTTTT. Its protein is CASSSVWGGELFF. This sequence joins TRBV7-2 and TRBJ2-2; D remains ambiguous. Germline values: CDR1 SGHTA, CDR2 FQGNSA. V shed 4 bases and J shed 7 bases, with 10 bases lying between them. The CDR3 has 13 amino acids. The full variable domain, rest sourced from reference TRBV7-2 and TRBJ2-2, is GAGVSQSPSNKVTEKGKDVELRCDPISGHTALYWYRQSLGQGLEFLIYFQGNSAPDKSGLPSDRFSAERTGGSVSTLTIQRTQQEDSAVYLCASSSVWGGELFFGEGSRLTVL.

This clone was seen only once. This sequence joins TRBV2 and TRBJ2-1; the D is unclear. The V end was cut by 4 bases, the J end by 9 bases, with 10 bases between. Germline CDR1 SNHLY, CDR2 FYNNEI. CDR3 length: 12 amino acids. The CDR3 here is CASSGSKGEQFF. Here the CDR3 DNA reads TGTGCCAGCAGTGGTAGCAAGGGTGAGCAGTTCTTC.

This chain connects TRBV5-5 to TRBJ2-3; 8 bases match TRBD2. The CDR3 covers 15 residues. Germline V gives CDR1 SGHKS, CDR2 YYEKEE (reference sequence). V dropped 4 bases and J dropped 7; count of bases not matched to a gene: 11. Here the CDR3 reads CASSRDRGGWNTQYF. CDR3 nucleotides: TGTGCCAGCAGCAGGGACCGGGGGGGATGGAATACGCAGTATTTT.

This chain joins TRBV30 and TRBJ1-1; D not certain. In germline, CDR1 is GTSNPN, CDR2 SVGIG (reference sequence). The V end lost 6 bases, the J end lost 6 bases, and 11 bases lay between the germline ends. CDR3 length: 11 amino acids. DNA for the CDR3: TGTGCCTGTAATCCTGTCGCTGAAGCTTTCTTT. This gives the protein CACNPVAEAFF.

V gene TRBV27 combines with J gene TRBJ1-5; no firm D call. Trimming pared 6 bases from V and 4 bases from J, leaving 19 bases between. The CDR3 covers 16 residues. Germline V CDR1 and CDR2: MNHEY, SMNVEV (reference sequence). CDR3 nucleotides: TGTGCCAGCAGCCTCAAGGAGGGCGCGGGGAATCAGCCCCAGCATTTT. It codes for CASSLKEGAGNQPQHF.

Here the CDR3 reads CASSVNTEAFF. The CDR3 DNA reads TGTGCCAGCAGCGTGAACACTGAAGCTTTCTTT. The chain is built from TRBV12-3 or TRBV12-4 and TRBJ1-1; D uncertain. The ends were cut back, 6 bases at V and 0 bases at J, with 2 bases in the middle. CDR3 length equals 11 residues.

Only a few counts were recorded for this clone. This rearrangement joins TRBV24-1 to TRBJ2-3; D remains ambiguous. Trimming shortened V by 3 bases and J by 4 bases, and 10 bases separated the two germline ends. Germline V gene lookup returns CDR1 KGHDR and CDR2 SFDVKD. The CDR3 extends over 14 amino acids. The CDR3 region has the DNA TGTGCCACCAGTGATGATGTAGGGTCAGATACGCAGTATTTT. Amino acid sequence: CATSDDVGSDTQYF.

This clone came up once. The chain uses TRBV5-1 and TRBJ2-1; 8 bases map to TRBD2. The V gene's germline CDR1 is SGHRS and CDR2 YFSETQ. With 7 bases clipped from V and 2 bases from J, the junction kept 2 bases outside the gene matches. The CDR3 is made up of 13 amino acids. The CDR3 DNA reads TGCGCCAGCTCAGCGGGGGCCTACAATGAGCAGTTCTTC. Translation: CASSAGAYNEQFF.

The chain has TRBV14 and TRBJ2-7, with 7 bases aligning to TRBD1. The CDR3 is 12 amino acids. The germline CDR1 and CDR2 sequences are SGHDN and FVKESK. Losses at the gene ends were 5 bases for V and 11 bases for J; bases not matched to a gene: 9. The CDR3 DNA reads TGTGCCAGCAGCAGATCTCCGGGACAGAAGTACTTC. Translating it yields CASSRSPGQKYF.

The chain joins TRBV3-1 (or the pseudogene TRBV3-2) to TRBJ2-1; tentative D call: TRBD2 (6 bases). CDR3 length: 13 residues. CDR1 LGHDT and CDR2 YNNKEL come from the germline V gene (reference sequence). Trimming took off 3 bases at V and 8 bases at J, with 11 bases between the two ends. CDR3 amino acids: CASSHPSGYEQFF. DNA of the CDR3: TGTGCCAGCAGCCACCCGAGCGGGTATGAGCAGTTCTTC.

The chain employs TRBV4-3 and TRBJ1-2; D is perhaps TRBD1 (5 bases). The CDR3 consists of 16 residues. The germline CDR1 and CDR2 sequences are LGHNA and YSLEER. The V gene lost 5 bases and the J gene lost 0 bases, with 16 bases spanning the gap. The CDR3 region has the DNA TGCGCCAGCAGCAAAGTCGGGGGGGAGACTAACTATGGCTACACCTTC. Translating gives CASSKVGGETNYGYTF.

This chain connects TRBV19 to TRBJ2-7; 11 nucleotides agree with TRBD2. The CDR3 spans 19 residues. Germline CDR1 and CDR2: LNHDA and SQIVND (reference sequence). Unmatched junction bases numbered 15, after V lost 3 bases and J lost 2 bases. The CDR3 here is CASSILGTSGRPMPYEQYF. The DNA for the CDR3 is TGTGCCAGTAGTATTTTGGGGACTAGCGGTAGACCGATGCCCTACGAGCAGTACTTC.

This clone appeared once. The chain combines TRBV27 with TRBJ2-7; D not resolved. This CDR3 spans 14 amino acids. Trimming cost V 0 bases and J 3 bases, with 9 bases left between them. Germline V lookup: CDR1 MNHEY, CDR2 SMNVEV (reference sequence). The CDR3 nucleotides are TGTGCCAGCAGTTTATCGTATGGGAACTACGAGCAGTACTTC. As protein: CASSLSYGNYEQYF.

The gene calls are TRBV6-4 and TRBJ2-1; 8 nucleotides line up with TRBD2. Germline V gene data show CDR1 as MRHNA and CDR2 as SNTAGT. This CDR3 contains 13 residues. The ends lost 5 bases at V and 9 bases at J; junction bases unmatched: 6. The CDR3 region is CASSPSGLGEQFF. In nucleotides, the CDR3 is TGTGCCAGCAGTCCTAGCGGGCTAGGTGAGCAGTTCTTC.

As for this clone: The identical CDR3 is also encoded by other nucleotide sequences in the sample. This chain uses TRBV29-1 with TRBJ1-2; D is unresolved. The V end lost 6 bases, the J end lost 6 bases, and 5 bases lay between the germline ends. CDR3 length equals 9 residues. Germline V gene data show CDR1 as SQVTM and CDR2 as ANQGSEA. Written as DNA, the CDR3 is TGCAGCGTGGAGGATGGCTACACCTTC. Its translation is CSVEDGYTF.